This T cell receptor beta chain is drawn from a study of blood T cell repertoires in COVID-19. As for the study in general: Samples came from the United States, Italy and Spain, spanning acute and convalescent COVID-19. PBMCs, B-cell-depleted T cells, or T cells provided the cDNA or gDNA that made up the material.

The study recruited people aged about 18 to 95 years across approximately 25 US areas. Recovered status applied to Cohort 3 donors who had two consecutive negative PCRs. It also applied to those with clearance or with symptom resolution. Measured with immunoSEQ multiplex PCR; TCRdb has only the in-frame clones, and not every one. The sample has roughly 250,000 clones; 75% to 95% are singletons. Germline CDR1 and CDR2: SGHTA and FQGNSA. V dropped 0 bases and J dropped 4; count of bases not matched to a gene: 4. CDR3 length: 15 amino acids. This clone was seen once. Sequencing input: PBMCs or T cells enriched from blood (not recorded which). The TCR comes from a woman aged 18-35 years who had recovered from COVID-19. V usage is TRBV7-2 and J usage is TRBJ1-2; 8 nucleotides agree with TRBD1. This CDR3 is CASSLATGQGYGYTF. As DNA, the CDR3 is TGTGCCAGCAGCTTAGCAACCGGACAGGGCTATGGCTACACCTTC. Based on the CDR3 plus reference TRBV7-2 and TRBJ1-2, the full variable domain is GAGVSQSPSNKVTEKGKDVELRCDPISGHTALYWYRQSLGQGLEFLIYFQGNSAPDKSGLPSDRFSAERTGGSVSTLTIQRTQQEDSAVYLCASSLATGQGYGYTFGSGTRLTVV.